Each of the 9 T cell receptor beta chains below was sequenced from the same sample in a study of T cell responses to AZD1222 COVID-19 vaccine. The table came from immunoSEQ multiplex PCR; TCRdb's copy has only in-frame clones and leaves some out. Counted here are some 69,000 clones, 80% occurring once; the ten biggest clones make up over 12%. The source material was peripheral blood, sampled 28 days after the second AZD1222 dose. These receptors came from an adult who received the AZD1222 COVID-19 vaccine.

This chain links TRBV14 with TRBJ2-3; D is unclear. V dropped 4 bases and J dropped 5 bases, with 4 bases sitting between them. The CDR3 is 11 residues long. The V gene's germline CDR1 is SGHDN and CDR2 FVKESK. The CDR3 region is CASSRLDTQYF. CDR3 coding DNA: TGTGCCAGCAGCCGGTTAGATACGCAGTATTTT.

This clone was found many times. The chain employs TRBV13 and TRBJ2-2, with D uncertain. Trimming left V 1 base short and J 3 bases short, with 9 bases between. The CDR3 spans 15 residues. From germline, CDR1 is PRHDT and CDR2 FYEKMQ (reference sequence). This CDR3 is CASSLEGWDTGELFF. CDR3 coding DNA: TGTGCCAGCAGCTTAGAGGGTTGGGACACCGGGGAGCTGTTTTTT.

The chain combines TRBV18 with TRBJ1-6; D is perhaps TRBD1 (5 bases). CDR1 KGHSH and CDR2 LQKENI come from the germline V gene. The V end was cut by 3 bases, the J end by 7 bases, with 10 bases between. The CDR3 totals 14 residues. The CDR3 reads CASSPGVRNSPLHF. The CDR3, as DNA: TGTGCCAGCTCACCGGGGGTTCGGAATTCACCCCTCCACTTT. Full variable domain (remainder filled in from reference TRBV18 and TRBJ1-6): NAGVMQNPRHLVRRRGQEARLRCSPMKGHSHVYWYRQLPEEGLKFMVYLQKENIIDESGMPKERFSAEFPKEGPSILRIQQVVRGDSAAYFCASSPGVRNSPLHFGNGTRLTVT.

Points on this clone: Compared with germline, one end of the junction differs, possibly owing to a read error. This sequence joins TRBV2 and TRBJ1-1, with TRBD1 identical over 7 bases. The germline CDR1 and CDR2 sequences are SNHLY and FYNNEI. This CDR3 is 14 amino acids long. The CDR3 nucleotides read TGTGCTAGCACCGGACAGGCACTGAACACTGAAGCTTTCTTT. This codes for CASTGQALNTEAFF.

The J gene is TRBJ1-2, the V gene TRBV24-1; 10 bases line up with TRBD1. Germline V gives CDR1 KGHDR, CDR2 SFDVKD. This CDR3 has 13 amino acids. With 4 bases clipped from V and 9 bases from J, the junction kept 4 bases outside the gene matches. The CDR3 spells CATSETTGGRYTF. The CDR3 DNA reads as TGTGCCACCAGTGAAACGACAGGGGGCCGCTACACCTTC.

The chain couples TRBV6-1 to TRBJ1-2; TRBD1 might be the D (5 bases). Trimming cost V 3 bases and J 0 bases, with 5 bases left between them. CDR3 length: 13 amino acids. The V gene's germline CDR1 is MNHNS and CDR2 SASEGT. CDR3 sequence reads: CASSDRANYGYTF. The CDR3 DNA reads as TGTGCCAGCAGTGACAGGGCTAACTATGGCTACACCTTC.

This clone was counted only a few times. The chain couples TRBV12-5 to TRBJ1-1, with TRBD1 matching over 7 bases. The ends lost 7 bases at V and 2 bases at J; junction bases unmatched: 7. This CDR3 has 14 residues. Germline-derived CDR1 and CDR2 are LGHNT and FRNRAP. The CDR3 here is CASARDRVNTEAFF. The CDR3 DNA reads as TGTGCTAGTGCCAGGGACAGAGTAAACACTGAAGCTTTCTTT. The full variable domain, its missing parts supplied by reference TRBV12-5 and TRBJ1-1, is DARVTQTPRHKVTEMGQEVTMRCQPILGHNTVFWYRQTMMQGLELLAYFRNRAPLDDSGMPKDRFSAEMPDATLATLKIQPSEPRDSAVYFCASARDRVNTEAFFGQGTRLTVV.

The chain couples TRBV7-9 to TRBJ2-7; 7 bases align to TRBD1. Germline loops: CDR1 SEHNR, CDR2 FQNEAQ (reference sequence). The trim removed 5 bases at V and 3 bases at J, leaving 7 bases unmatched. The CDR3 runs 14 residues. The CDR3 loop reads CASSKWDRLYEQYF. Here the CDR3 DNA reads TGTGCCAGCAGCAAATGGGACAGACTCTACGAGCAGTACTTC.

The V and J genes are TRBV30 and TRBJ1-6; D is unresolved. The CDR3 is made up of 12 amino acids. Germline loops: CDR1 GTSNPN, CDR2 SVGIG (reference sequence). V lost 0 bases and J 19 bases, leaving 16 bases between the germline ends. Written as DNA, the CDR3 is TGTGCCTGGAGTGTCCAGCCCCAAGTGACTCACTTT. The encoded protein is CAWSVQPQVTHF.